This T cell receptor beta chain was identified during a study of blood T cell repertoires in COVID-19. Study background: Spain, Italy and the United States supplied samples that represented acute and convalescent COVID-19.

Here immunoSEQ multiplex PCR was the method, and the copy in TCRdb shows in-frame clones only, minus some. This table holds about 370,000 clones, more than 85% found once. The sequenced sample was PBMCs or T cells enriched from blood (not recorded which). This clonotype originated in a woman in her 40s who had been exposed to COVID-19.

The CDR3 loop reads CASSPGRARNTEAFF. The CDR3 nucleotides are TGCGCCAGCAGCCCCGGGCGGGCGAGGAACACTGAAGCTTTCTTT. The J gene is TRBJ1-1, the V gene TRBV4-1, with D uncertain. The CDR3 covers 15 residues. V was clipped by 4 bases and J by 1 base, with 13 bases between them. The germline CDR1 and CDR2 sequences are MGHRA and YSYEKL.